The rows below give T cell receptor beta chains drawn from one sample of a study of blood T cell repertoires in COVID-19. Measured with immunoSEQ multiplex PCR; TCRdb has only the in-frame clones, and not every one. The sample shows roughly 250,000 clones, more than 90% of them seen only once. The sequencing sample was made of peripheral blood. The receptors were gathered from a person aged 18-35 years with COVID-19, enrolled during active disease. The CDR3 runs from the conserved cysteine through the conserved F or W. Fields, in order: D gene, clone size, J gene, V gene, CDR3 DNA, CDR3 protein. D genes are given only for firm matches. Only part of the rows carry a size: once, few, many, or a class if the clone is expanded.

TRBD2	once	TRBJ2-7	TRBV13	TGTGCCAGCAGCTCCGGGACTAGCGGCTACGAGCAGTACTTC	CASSSGTSGYEQYF
TRBD1	-	TRBJ2-3	TRBV5-1	TGCGCCAGCAGCATCGGACAGGCTGATACGCAGTATTTT	CASSIGQADTQYF
-	-	TRBJ1-2	TRBV5-1	TGCGCCAGCAGCTTGGGGGGGCTTATTCGGGATGGCTACACCTTC	CASSLGGLIRDGYTF
-	-	TRBJ1-1	TRBV2	TGTGCCAGCAGTGACCCGACCCCCCCGGGTACTGAAGCTTTCTTT	CASSDPTPPGTEAFF
-	-	TRBJ2-6	TRBV7-8	TGTGCCAGCAGCCCAACAGGGTACCCCTGGCCTGGGGCCAACGTCCTGACTTTC	CASSPTGYPWPGANVLTF
-	-	TRBJ2-7	TRBV7-3	TGTGCCAGCAGCTTAATGGGAGGCAGCTACGAGCAGTACTTC	CASSLMGGSYEQYF
TRBD2	-	TRBJ2-3	TRBV13	TGTGCCAGCAGCCAGGTGGCGGGAGGGGGTACGCAGTATTTT	CASSQVAGGGTQYF
-	-	TRBJ1-2	TRBV6-5	TGTGCCACTTGGGACGGGGGGGCCGTCTATGGCTACACCTTC	CATWDGGAVYGYTF
TRBD1	-	TRBJ2-5	TRBV5-1	TGCGCCAGCAGCTTGGCTGGGAACTACAGGGGTTCTGGAGAGACCCAGTACTTC	CASSLAGNYRGSGETQYF
-	-	TRBJ2-6	TRBV30	TGTGCCTGGAGTTATTCTGGGGCCAACGTCCTGACTTTC	CAWSYSGANVLTF
-	-	TRBJ1-5	TRBV27	TGTGCCAGCAGTACCCAGGGAAATCAGCCCCAGCATTTT	CASSTQGNQPQHF
-	-	TRBJ1-2	TRBV19	TGTGCCACCCAAGGAGGGGCAGTTACTTATGGCTACACCTTC	CATQGGAVTYGYTF
-	-	TRBJ2-1	TRBV7-2	TGTGCCAGCAGCTTAAACTTCCCCCTGGAGTTCTTC	CASSLNFPLEFF
TRBD1	-	TRBJ1-1	TRBV7-9	TGTGCCAGCAGCCACCGACAGGGGGTCTTAAACACTGAAGCTTTCTTT	CASSHRQGVLNTEAFF
-	few	TRBJ2-4	TRBV28	TGTGCCAGCATAGCCTCAGGGGTAGACAAAAACATTCAGTACTTC	CASIASGVDKNIQYF
-	-	TRBJ1-2	TRBV21-1	TGTGCCAGCAAATCTGGGCCTGACTACACCTTC	CASKSGPDYTF
TRBD2	-	TRBJ2-7	TRBV18	TGTGCCAGCTCACCAGGGAGCGGGAGGACCCACGAGCAGTACTTC	CASSPGSGRTHEQYF
-	-	TRBJ1-4	TRBV7-2	TGTGCCAGCAGCCCAGGGGCTTCGGCTGAAAAACTGTTTTTT	CASSPGASAEKLFF
TRBD2	-	TRBJ2-7	TRBV6-5	TGTGCCGTCGGGAGGGCCGCGTCCTACGAGCAGTACTTC	CAVGRAASYEQYF
-	-	TRBJ2-3	TRBV7-2	TGTGCCAGCAGCCCAGGGAGGGGGTCAGATACGCAGTATTTT	CASSPGRGSDTQYF